Included here is one T cell receptor (beta chain) sequence, with context. Its antigen is unknown. No base quality information exists; no much larger clone differs at one position. Separate from the approximately 700-subject first cohort, the validation cohort of 120 subjects was the group to which the donors belonged. The library was generated by the immunoSEQ multiplex PCR assay. Under the source paper's analysis protocol: To diagnose cytomegalovirus status from the catalog of TCR beta chain sequences, a statistical classification framework was built. Held by TCRdb, this immuneACCESS table contains in-frame sequences only and omits some clones. Under half of the omission traces to an unresolved V gene where checked; the cause of the rest is unknown. V, J and clone size are taken as reported in that table, and D and trimming were inferred from the DNA itself. For this sample the table gives some 120,000 clones, of which roughly 86% were detected only once. The top ten clonotypes cover 1.4% to 1.5% of the sample.

This entry is derived from a study of cytomegalovirus exposure and HLA in healthy donors (dated by TCRdb to the late 2010s). About the investigation overall: A later analysis indicated that the roughly 120 validation repertoires were generated on the platform also employed for the approximately 700 repertoires of the first cohort. The study aimed to test whether signatures of past pathogen exposure could be identified by cataloging public T cell receptors. A separate validation cohort of roughly 110 different subjects was used in addition to the 666-subject first cohort. To predict cytomegalovirus infection status, the study combined high-throughput TCR immunosequencing, statistical association of individual TCRs with disease status, and machine learning.

Study-wide conclusions, independent of this receptor: Most TCR sequences were observed very rarely across donors, whereas some public TCRs were present in many individuals. A later analysis found that TCRs clustered in the first cohort also tended to co-occur in the 120 validation repertoires, with 94% of cluster scores above 0. The study gave a list of around 170 TCR beta chains associated with cytomegalovirus. A later analysis had no HLA typing for the validation cohort, so co-occurrence there was scored across all 130 or so repertoires. The classifier was reported to diagnose cytomegalovirus status with high specificity and sensitivity in both the original and validation cohorts. In vitro tests confirmed that a few of the cytomegalovirus-associated TCR beta chains recognize cytomegalovirus antigens. The authors suggested that the approach could potentially be generalized to other disease states and immunological phenotypes.

This receptor was obtained from a man aged 25 to 40 in good health and CMV-seronegative. The specimen sequenced was PBMCs.

The CDR3 protein sequence reads: CATRETGGYTEAFF. The sequence in DNA is TGCGCCACCCGAGAGACAGGGGGTTACACTGAAGCTTTCTTT. The V gene is TRBV4-1 and the J gene is TRBJ1-1, and 9 junctional nucleotides match TRBD1. Looking up the germline V gene yields CDR1 MGHRA and CDR2 YSYEKL. V loses 10 bases at its end and J loses 3 bases; junction bases beyond the gene matches: 9. The CDR3 contains 14 residues, cysteine and phenylalanine counted. The read is trimmed to its CDR3 DNA, 42 bases read in frame from base 1.